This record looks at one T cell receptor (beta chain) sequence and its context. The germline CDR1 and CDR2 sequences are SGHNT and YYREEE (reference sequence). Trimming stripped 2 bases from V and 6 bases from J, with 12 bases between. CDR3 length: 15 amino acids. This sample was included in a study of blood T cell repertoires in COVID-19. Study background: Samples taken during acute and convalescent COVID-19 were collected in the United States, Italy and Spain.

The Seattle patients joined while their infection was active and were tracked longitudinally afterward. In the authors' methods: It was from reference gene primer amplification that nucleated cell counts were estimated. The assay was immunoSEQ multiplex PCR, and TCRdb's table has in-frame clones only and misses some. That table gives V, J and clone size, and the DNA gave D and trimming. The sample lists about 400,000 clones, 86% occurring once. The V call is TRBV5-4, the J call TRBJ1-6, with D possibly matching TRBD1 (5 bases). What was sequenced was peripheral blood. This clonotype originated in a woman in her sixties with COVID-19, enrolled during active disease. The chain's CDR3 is CASSLKQAANSPLHF. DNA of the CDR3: TGTGCCAGCAGCTTAAAACAGGCAGCTAATTCACCCCTCCACTTT.